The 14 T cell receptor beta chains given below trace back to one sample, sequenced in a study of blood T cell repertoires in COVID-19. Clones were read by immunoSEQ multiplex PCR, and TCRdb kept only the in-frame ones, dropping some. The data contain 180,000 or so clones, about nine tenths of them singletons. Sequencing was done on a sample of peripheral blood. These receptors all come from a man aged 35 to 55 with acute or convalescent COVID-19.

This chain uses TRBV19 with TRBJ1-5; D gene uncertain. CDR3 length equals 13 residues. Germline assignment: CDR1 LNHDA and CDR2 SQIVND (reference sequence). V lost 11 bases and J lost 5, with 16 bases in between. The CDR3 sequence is CAASLTVYQPQHF. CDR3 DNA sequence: TGTGCCGCCAGCCTAACAGTGTATCAGCCCCAGCATTTT.

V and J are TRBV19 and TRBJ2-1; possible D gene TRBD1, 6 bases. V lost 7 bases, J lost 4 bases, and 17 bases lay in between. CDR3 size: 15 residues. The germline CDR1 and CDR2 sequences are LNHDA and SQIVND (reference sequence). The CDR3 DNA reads TGTGCCAGTACCCCTGGGGACACCCAATACAATGAGCAGTTCTTC. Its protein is CASTPGDTQYNEQFF.

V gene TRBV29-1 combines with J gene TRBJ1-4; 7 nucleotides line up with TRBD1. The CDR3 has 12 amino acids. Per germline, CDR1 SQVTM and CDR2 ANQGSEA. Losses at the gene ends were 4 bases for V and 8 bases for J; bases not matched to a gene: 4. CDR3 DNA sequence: TGCAGCGTTGGTAGGGGGCAGGAAAAACTGTTTTTT. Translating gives CSVGRGQEKLFF.

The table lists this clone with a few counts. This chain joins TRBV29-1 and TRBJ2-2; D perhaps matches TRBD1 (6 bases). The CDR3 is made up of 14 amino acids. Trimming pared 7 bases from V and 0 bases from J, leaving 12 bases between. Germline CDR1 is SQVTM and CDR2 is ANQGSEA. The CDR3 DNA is TGCAGCGGGCTCAGGGGACCGAACACCGGGGAGCTGTTTTTT. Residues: CSGLRGPNTGELFF.

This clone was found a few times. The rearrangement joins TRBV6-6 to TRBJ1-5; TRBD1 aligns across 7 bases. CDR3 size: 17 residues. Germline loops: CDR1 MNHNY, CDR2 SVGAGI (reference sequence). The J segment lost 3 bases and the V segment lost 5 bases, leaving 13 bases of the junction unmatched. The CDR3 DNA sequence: TGTGCCAGCAGTCCACTCACGACAGGGCCCCCCAATCAGCCCCAGCATTTT. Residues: CASSPLTTGPPNQPQHF.

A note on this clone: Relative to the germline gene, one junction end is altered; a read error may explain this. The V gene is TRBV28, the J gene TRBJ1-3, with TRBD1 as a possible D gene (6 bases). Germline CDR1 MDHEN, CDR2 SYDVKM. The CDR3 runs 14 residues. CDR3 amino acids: CASSLRGGGQEVNF. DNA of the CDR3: TGTGCCAGCAGTTTAAGGGGGGGCGGACAAGAAGTGAATTTT.

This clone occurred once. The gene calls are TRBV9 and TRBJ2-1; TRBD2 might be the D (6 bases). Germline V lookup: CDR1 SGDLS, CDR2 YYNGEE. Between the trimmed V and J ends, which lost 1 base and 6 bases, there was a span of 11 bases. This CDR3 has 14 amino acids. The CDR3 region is CASSVYGRFNEQFF. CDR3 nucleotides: TGTGCCAGCAGCGTATACGGGAGATTCAATGAGCAGTTCTTC.

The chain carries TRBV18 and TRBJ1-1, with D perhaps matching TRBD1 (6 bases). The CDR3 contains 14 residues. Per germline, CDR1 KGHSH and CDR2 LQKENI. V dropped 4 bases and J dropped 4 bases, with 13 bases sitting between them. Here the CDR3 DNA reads TGTGCCAGCTCACTGGACAGCGCGACCACTGAAGCTTTCTTT. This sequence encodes CASSLDSATTEAFF.

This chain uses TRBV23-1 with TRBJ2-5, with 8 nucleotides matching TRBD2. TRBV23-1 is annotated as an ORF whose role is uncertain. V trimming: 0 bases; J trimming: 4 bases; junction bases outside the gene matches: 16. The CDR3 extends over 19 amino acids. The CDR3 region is CASSQSTPAGASGGETQYF. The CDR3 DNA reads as TGCGCCAGCAGTCAATCGACTCCAGCGGGGGCTTCGGGGGGAGAGACCCAGTACTTC.

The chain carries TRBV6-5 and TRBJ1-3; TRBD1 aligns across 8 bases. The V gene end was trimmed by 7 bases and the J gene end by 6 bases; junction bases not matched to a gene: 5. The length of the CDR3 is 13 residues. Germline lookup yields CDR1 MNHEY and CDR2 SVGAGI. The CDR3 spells CASTDRGQNTIYF. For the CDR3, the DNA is TGTGCCAGCACCGACAGGGGCCAAAACACCATATATTTT.

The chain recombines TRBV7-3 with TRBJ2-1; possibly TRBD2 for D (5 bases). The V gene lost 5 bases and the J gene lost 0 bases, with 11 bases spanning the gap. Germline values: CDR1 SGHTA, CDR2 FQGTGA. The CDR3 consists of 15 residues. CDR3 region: CASSLLGSSYNEQFF. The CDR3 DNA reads TGTGCCAGCAGCCTACTAGGGAGCTCCTACAATGAGCAGTTCTTC.

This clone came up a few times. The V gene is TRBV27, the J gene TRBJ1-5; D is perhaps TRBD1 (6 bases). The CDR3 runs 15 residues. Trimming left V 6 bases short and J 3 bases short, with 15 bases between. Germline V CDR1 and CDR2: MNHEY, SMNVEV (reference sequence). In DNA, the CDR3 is TGTGCCAGCAGCTCCGGGACAAGAAACAATCAGCCCCAGCATTTT. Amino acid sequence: CASSSGTRNNQPQHF.

CDR3 region: CASSYAGGPTDTQYF. As DNA, the CDR3 is TGTGCCAGCAGTTACGCGGGGGGCCCAACAGATACGCAGTATTTT. The rearrangement links TRBV6-5 to TRBJ2-3, with TRBD2 matching 8 bases. With V trimmed by 2 bases and J by 3 bases, 4 bases remained unmatched. CDR3 length: 15 residues. Germline V gives CDR1 MNHEY, CDR2 SVGAGI.

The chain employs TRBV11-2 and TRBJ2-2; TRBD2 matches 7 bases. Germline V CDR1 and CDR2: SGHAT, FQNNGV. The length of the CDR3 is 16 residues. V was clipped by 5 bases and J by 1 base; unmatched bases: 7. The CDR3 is CASSPPGLWNTGELFF. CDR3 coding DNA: TGTGCCAGCAGCCCCCCGGGACTATGGAACACCGGGGAGCTGTTTTTT.